Included here is one T cell receptor (beta chain) sequence, with context. Germline V lookup: CDR1 SQVTM, CDR2 ANQGSEA. CDR3 size: 15 residues. V shed 4 bases and J 5 bases; nucleotides not matched to a gene: 12. The data derive from a study of blood T cell repertoires in COVID-19. Study context: The origin of the acute and convalescent COVID-19 samples was the United States, Italy and Spain. T cells, B-cell-depleted T cells, or PBMCs supplied cDNA or gDNA.

Repertoires were generated with immunoSEQ multiplex PCR, while TCRdb's copy carries only in-frame clones and drops some. This sample has some 400,000 clones; around 91% occur once, and the top ten carry 6.5%. Material for sequencing was peripheral blood. V is TRBV29-1 and J is TRBJ1-2, with TRBD1 matching over 8 bases. The receptor comes from a man aged 18 to 29 with active or convalescent COVID-19. The CDR3 reads CSVASGQGNRYGYTF. The CDR3 region has the DNA TGCAGCGTTGCCTCCGGACAGGGAAACAGATATGGCTACACCTTC. The full variable domain, with the rest looked up from reference TRBV29-1 and TRBJ1-2, is SAVISQKPSRDICQRGTSLTIQCQVDSQVTMMFWYRQQPGQSLTLIATANQGSEATYESGFVIDKFPISRPNLTFSTLTVSNMSPEDSSIYLCSVASGQGNRYGYTFGSGTRLTVV.